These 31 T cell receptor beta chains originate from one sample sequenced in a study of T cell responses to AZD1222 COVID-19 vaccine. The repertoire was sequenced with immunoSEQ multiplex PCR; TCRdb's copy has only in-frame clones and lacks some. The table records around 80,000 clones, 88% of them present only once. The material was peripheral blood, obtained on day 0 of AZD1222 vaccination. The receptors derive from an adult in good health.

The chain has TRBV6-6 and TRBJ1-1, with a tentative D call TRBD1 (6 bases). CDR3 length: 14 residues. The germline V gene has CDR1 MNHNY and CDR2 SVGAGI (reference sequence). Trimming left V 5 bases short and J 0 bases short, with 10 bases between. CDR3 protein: CASSLGGMNTEAFF. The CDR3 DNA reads TGTGCCAGCAGTCTAGGGGGGATGAACACTGAAGCTTTCTTT.

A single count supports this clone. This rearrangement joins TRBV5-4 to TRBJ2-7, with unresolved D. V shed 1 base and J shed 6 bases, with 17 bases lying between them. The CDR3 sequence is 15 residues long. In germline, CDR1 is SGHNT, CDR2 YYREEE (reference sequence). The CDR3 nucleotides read TGTGCCAGCAGCTTGTGGGCGGCAAGGGTTACCGAGCAGTACTTC. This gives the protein CASSLWAARVTEQYF.

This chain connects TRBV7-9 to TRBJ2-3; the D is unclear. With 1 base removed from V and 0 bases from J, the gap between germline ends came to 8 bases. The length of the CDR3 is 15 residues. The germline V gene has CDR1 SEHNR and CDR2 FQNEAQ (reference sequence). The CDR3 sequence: CASSLVEISTDTQYF. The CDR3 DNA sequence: TGTGCCAGCAGCTTAGTAGAGATTAGCACAGATACGCAGTATTTT.

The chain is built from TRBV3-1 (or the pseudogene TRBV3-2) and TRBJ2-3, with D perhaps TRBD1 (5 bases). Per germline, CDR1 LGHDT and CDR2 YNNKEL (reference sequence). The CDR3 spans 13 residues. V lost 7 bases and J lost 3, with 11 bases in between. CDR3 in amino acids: CASTRKGTDTQYF. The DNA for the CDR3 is TGTGCCAGCACCCGGAAGGGGACAGATACGCAGTATTTT.

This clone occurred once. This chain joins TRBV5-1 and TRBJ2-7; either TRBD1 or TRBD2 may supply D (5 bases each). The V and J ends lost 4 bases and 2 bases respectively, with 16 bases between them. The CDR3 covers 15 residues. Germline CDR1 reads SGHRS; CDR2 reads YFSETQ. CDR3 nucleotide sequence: TGCGCCAGCAGCCAATTTCGCCGGGACCCCTACGAGCAGTACTTC. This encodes CASSQFRRDPYEQYF. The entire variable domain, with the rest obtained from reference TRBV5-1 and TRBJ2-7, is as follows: KAGVTQTPRYLIKTRGQQVTLSCSPISGHRSVSWYQQTPGQGLQFLFEYFSETQRNKGNFPGRFSGRQFSNSRSEMNVSTLELGDSALYLCASSQFRRDPYEQYFGPGTRLTVT.

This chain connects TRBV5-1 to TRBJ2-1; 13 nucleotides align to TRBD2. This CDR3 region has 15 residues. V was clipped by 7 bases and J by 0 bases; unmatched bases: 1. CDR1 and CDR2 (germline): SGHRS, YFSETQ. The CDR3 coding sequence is TGCGCCAGCCGGACTAGCGGGAGCTCCTACAATGAGCAGTTCTTC. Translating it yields CASRTSGSSYNEQFF.

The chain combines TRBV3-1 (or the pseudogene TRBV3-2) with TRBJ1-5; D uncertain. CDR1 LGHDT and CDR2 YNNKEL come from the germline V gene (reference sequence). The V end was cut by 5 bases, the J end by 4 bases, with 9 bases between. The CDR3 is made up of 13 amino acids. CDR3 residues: CASSTGQNQPQHF. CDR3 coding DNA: TGTGCCAGCAGCACGGGTCAGAATCAGCCCCAGCATTTT.

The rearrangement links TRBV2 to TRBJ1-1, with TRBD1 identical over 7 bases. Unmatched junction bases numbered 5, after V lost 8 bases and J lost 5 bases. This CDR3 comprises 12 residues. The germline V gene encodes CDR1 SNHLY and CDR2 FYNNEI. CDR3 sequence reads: CASGRGLTEAFF. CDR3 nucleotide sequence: TGTGCCAGCGGGAGGGGGCTTACTGAAGCTTTCTTT.

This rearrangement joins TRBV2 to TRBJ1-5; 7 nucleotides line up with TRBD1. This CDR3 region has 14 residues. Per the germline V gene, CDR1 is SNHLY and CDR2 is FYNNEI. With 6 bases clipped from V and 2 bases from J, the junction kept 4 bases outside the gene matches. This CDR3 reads CASRPQGGNQPQHF. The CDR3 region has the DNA TGTGCCAGCAGACCTCAGGGGGGCAATCAGCCCCAGCATTTT.

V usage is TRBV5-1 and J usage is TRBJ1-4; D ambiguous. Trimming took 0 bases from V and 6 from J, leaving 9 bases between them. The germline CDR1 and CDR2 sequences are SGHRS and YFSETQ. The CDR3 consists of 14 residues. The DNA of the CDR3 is TGCGCCAGCAGCTTGGGGTCATCTTATGAAAAACTGTTTTTT. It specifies CASSLGSSYEKLFF.

The CDR3 DNA sequence: TGTGCCAGTATTGAGGCAGGGGGCAGCGGGAGTTCCTACAATGAGCAGTTCTTC. This gives the protein CASIEAGGSGSSYNEQFF. The rearrangement links TRBV19 to TRBJ2-1; perhaps D is TRBD1 or TRBD2 (8 bases each). CDR3 size: 18 residues. V lost 7 bases to trimming and J lost 1 base, with 23 bases between them. Germline V gene lookup returns CDR1 LNHDA and CDR2 SQIVND (reference sequence). Full variable domain (missing parts from reference TRBV19 and TRBJ2-1): DGGITQSPKYLFRKEGQNVTLSCEQNLNHDAMYWYRQDPGQGLRLIYYSQIVNDFQKGDIAEGYSVSREKKESFPLTVTSAQKNPTAFYLCASIEAGGSGSSYNEQFFGPGTRLTVL.

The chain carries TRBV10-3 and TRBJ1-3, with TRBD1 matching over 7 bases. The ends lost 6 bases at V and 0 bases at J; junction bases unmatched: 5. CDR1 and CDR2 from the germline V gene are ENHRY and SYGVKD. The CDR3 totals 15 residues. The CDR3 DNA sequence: TGTGCCATCAGCTTAGGGACAGACTCTGGAAACACCATATATTTT. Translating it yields CAISLGTDSGNTIYF.

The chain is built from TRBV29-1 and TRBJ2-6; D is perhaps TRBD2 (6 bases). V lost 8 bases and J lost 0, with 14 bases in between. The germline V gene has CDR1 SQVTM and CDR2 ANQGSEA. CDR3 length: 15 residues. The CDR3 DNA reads TGCAGCATCCGGGACGGGAGCTCTGGGGCCAACGTCCTGACTTTC. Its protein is CSIRDGSSGANVLTF.

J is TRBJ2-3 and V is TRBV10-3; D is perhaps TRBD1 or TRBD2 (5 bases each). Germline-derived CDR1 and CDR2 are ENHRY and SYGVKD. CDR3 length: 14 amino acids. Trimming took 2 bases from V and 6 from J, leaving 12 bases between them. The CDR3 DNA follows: TGTGCCATCAGTGAGGGGGACCGACCGGATACGCAGTATTTT. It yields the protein CAISEGDRPDTQYF.

CDR3 amino acids: CASSPRTGDTGELFF. The CDR3 nucleotides are TGCGCCAGCAGCCCAAGGACAGGGGACACCGGGGAGCTGTTTTTT. This chain joins TRBV5-1 and TRBJ2-2, with TRBD1 identical over 9 bases. The CDR3 extends over 15 amino acids. Germline V lookup: CDR1 SGHRS, CDR2 YFSETQ. Trimming cost V 4 bases and J 3 bases; bases outside gene matches: 4.

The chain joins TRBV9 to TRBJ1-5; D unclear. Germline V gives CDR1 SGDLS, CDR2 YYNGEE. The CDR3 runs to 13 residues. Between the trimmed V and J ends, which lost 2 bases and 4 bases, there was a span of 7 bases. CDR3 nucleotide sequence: TGTGCCAGCAGCGTGGGAGATAATCAGCCCCAGCATTTT. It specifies CASSVGDNQPQHF.

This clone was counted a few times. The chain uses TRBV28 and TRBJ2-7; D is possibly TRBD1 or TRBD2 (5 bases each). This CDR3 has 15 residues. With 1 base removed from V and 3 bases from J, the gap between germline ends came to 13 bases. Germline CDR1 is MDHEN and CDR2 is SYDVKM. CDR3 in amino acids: CASSLYPGPSYEQYF. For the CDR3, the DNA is TGTGCCAGCAGTTTATATCCGGGGCCCAGCTACGAGCAGTACTTC.

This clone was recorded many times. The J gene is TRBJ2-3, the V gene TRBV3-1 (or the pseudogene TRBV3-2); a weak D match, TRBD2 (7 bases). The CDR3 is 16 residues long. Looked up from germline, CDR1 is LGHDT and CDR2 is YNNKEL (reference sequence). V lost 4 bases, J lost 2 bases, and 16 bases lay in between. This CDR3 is CASSPGDGGATDTQYF. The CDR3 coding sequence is TGTGCCAGCAGCCCCGGGGATGGGGGGGCCACAGATACGCAGTATTTT.

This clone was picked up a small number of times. CDR3 sequence: CASSQATGGNQPQHF. CDR3 DNA: TGTGCCAGCAGCCAAGCAACAGGGGGCAATCAGCCCCAGCATTTT. The J gene is TRBJ1-5, the V gene TRBV3-1 (or the pseudogene TRBV3-2), with 7 positions matching TRBD1. Germline assignment: CDR1 LGHDT and CDR2 YNNKEL (reference sequence). Trimming at V came to 1 base and at J to 2 bases, leaving 2 bases not matched to a gene. The CDR3 spans 15 residues.

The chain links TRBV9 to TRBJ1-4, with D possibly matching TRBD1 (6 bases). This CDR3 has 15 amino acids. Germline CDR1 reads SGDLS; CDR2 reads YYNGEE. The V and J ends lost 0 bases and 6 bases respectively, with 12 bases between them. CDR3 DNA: TGTGCCAGCAGCGTAGCGGGGGCTGGTTATGAAAAACTGTTTTTT. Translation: CASSVAGAGYEKLFF.

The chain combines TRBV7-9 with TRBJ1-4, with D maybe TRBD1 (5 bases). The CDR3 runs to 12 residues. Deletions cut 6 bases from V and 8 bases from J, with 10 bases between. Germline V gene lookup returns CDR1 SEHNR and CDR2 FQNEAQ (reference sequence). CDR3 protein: CASSRDREKLFF. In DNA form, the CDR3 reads TGTGCCAGCAGTCGGGACCGGGAAAAACTGTTTTTT.

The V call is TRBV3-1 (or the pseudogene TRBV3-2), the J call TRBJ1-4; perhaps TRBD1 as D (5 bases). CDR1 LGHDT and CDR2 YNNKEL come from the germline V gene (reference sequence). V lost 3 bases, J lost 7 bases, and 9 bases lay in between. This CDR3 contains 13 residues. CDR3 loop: CASSQRGSEKLFF. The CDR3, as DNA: TGTGCCAGCAGCCAGCGGGGGAGTGAAAAACTGTTTTTT.

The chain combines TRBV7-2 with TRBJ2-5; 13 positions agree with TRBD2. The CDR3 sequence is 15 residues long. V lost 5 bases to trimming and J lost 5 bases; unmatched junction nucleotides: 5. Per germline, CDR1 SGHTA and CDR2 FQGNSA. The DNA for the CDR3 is TGTGCCAGCAGCACAAGGACTAGCGGGGGTGAGACCCAGTACTTC. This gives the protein CASSTRTSGGETQYF.

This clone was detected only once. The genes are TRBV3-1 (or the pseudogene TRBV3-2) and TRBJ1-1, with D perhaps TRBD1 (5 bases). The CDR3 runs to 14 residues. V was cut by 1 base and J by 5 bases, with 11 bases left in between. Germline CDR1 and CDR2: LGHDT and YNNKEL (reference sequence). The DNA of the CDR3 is TGTGCCAGCAGCCAAGGGGTAGGGGAGACTGAAGCTTTCTTT. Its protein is CASSQGVGETEAFF.

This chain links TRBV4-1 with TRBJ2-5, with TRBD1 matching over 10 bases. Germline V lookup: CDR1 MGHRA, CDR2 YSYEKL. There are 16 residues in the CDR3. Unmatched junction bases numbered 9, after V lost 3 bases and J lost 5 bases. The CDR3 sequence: CASSHLGQGGPETQYF. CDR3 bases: TGCGCCAGCAGCCACCTAGGACAGGGGGGCCCGGAGACCCAGTACTTC.

CDR3 region: CASSFGPRDYEQYF. In DNA, the CDR3 is TGTGCCAGCAGTTTCGGGCCCCGCGACTACGAGCAGTACTTC. The chain is built from TRBV6-5 and TRBJ2-7; D is unresolved. The V gene's germline CDR1 is MNHEY and CDR2 SVGAGI. CDR3 size: 14 residues. V was trimmed by 4 bases and J by 3 bases, leaving 13 bases between them.

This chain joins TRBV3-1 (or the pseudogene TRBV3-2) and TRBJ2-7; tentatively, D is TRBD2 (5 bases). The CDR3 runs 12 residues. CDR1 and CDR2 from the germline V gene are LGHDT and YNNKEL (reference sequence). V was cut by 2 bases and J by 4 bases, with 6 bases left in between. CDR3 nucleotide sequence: TGTGCCAGCAGCCAATTAGCGTACGAGCAGTACTTC. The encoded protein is CASSQLAYEQYF.

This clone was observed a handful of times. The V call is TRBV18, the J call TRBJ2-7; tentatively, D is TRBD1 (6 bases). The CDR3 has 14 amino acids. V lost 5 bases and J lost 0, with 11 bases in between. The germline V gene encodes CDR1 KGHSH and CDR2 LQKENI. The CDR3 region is CASSGVGGSYEQYV. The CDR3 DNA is TGTGCCAGCTCAGGGGTAGGGGGCTCCTACGAGCAGTACGTC.

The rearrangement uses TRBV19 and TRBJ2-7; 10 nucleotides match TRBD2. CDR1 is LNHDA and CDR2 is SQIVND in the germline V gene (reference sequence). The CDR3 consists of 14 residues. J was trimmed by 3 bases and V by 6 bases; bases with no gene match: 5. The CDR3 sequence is CASRASGSVYEQYF. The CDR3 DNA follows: TGTGCCAGTAGGGCTAGCGGGAGTGTCTACGAGCAGTACTTC.

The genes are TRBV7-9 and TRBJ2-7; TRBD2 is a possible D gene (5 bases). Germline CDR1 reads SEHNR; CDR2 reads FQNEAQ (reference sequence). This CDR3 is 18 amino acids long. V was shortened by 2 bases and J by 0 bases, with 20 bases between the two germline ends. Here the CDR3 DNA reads TGTGCCAGCAGCTTAATTTCGGGTCGCCGAGGGAGCTCCTACGAGCAGTACTTC. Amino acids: CASSLISGRRGSSYEQYF.

The DNA for the CDR3 is TGTGCCAGCTCCCCGGAAGAATCCGAGCAGTACTTC. Translating gives CASSPEESEQYF. This rearrangement joins TRBV18 to TRBJ2-7; D gene ambiguous. Germline CDR1 and CDR2: KGHSH and LQKENI. The CDR3 sequence is 12 residues long. V lost 6 bases, J lost 6 bases, and 12 bases lay in between.